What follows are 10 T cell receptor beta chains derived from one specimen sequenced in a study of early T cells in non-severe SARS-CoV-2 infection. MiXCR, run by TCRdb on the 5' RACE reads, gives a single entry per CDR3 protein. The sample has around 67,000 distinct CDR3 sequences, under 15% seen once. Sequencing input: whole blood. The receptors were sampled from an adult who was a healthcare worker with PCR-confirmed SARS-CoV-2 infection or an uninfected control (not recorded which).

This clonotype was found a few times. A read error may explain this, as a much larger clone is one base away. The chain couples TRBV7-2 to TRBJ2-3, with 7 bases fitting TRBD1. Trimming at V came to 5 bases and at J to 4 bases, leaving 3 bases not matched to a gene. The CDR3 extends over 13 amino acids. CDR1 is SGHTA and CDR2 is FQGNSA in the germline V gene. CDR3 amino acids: CASSPTGADTQYF. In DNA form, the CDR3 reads TGTGCCAGCAGCCCTACAGGGGCAGATACGCAGTATTTT.

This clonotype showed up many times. CDR3 sequence reads: CASSFQGGETQYF. The CDR3 nucleotides read TGTGCCAGCAGTTTCCAGGGCGGGGAGACCCAGTACTTC. The V and J genes are TRBV27 and TRBJ2-5; D might be TRBD1 or TRBD2, each matching 5 bases. V shed 3 bases and J shed 5 bases, with 10 bases lying between them. Germline V gene sequence: CDR1 MNHEY, CDR2 SMNVEV (reference sequence). This CDR3 has 13 amino acids.

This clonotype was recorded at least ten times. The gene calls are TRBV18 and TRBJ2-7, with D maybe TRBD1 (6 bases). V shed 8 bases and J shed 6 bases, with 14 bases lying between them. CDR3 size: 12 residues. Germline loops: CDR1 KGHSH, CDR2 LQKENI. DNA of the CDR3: TGTGCCAGCCACAAAACAGGGAGCGAGCAGTACTTC. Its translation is CASHKTGSEQYF.

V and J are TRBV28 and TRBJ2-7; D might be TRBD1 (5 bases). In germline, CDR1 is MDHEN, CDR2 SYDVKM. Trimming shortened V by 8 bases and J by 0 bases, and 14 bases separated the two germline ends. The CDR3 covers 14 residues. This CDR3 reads CASGTPRVSYEQYF. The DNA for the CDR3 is TGTGCCAGCGGAACTCCCAGGGTCTCCTACGAGCAGTACTTC. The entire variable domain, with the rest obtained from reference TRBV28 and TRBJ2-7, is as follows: DVKVTQSSRYLVKRTGEKVFLECVQDMDHENMFWYRQDPGLGLRLIYFSYDVKMKEKGDIPEGYSVSREKKERFSLILESASTNQTSMYLCASGTPRVSYEQYFGPGTRLTVT.

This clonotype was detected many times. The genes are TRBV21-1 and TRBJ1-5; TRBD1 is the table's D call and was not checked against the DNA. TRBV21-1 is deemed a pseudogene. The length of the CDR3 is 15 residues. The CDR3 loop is CASTKLQGNNQPQHF. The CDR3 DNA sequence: TGTGCCAGTACCAAACTTCAGGGGAACAATCAGCCCCAGCATTTT.

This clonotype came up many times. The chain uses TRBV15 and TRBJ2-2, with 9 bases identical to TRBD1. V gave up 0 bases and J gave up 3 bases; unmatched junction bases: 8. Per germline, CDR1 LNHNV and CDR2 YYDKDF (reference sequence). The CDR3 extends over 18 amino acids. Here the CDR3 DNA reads TGTGCCACCAGCAGAGATCGGGACAGGGTACGGGACACCGGGGAGCTGTTTTTT. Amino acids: CATSRDRDRVRDTGELFF.

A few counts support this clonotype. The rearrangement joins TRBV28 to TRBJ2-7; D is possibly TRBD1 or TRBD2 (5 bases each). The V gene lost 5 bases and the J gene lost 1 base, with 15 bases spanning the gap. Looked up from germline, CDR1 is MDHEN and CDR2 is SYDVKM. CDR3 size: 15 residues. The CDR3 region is CASSRAGTASYEQYF. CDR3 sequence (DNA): TGTGCCAGCAGTCGCGCCGGGACGGCATCCTACGAGCAGTACTTC.

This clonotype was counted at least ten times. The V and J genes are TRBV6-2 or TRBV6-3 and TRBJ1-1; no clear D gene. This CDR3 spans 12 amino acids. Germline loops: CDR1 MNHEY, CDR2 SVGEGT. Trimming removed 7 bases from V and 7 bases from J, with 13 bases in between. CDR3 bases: TGTGCCAGCACGGACCGACTTAATGAAGCTTTCTTT. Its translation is CASTDRLNEAFF.

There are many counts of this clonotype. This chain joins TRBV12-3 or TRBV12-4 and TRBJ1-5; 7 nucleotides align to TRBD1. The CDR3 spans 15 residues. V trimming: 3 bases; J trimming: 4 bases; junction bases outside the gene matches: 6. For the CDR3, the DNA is TGTGCCAGCAGTTTTAAAGGGACAGTAAATCAGCCCCAGCATTTT. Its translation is CASSFKGTVNQPQHF.

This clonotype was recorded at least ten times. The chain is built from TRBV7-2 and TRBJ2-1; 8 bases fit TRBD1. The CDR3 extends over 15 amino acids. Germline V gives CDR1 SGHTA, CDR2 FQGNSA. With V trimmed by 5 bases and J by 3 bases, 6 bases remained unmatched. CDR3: CASSPGQGSYNEQFF. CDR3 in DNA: TGTGCCAGCAGCCCTGGACAGGGAAGCTACAATGAGCAGTTCTTC.